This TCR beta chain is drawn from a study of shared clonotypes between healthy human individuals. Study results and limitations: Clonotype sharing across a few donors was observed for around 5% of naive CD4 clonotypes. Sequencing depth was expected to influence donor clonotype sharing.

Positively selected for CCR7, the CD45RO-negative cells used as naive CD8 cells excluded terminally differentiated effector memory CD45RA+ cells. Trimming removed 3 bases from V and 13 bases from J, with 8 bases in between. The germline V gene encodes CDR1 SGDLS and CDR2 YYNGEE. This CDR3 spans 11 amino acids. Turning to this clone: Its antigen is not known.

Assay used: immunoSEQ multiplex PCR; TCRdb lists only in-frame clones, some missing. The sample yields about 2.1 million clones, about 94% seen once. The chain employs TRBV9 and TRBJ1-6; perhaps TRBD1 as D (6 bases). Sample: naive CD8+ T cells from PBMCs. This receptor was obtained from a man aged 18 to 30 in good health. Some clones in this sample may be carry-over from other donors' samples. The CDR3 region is CASSEGGPLHF. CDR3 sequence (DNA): TGTGCCAGCAGCGAGGGGGGGCCCCTCCACTTT.